The 22 T cell receptor beta chains in this list originate from one sample, sequenced in a study of CD8 T cells in Susac syndrome (dated by TCRdb to the late 2010s). Library preparation was by the immunoSEQ multiplex PCR assay. RNA was extracted with the RNeasy kit and roughly 0.5 to 1 ug was reverse transcribed using random hexamers. Using fastp at Q25 and MiXCR, TCRdb reprocessed the public reads and kept productive beta chains. Here each entry gathers all rows of one CDR3 protein and keeps the most common genes and DNA. The sample table holds some 96,000 distinct CDR3 sequences, of which just under 95% were seen once. Roughly 0.31% of the sample rests with the top ten. The sample consisted of CD4+ T cells from PBMCs. The receptor source for this set is a human donor with Susac syndrome.

J is TRBJ1-2 and V is TRBV7-2, with D possibly TRBD1 on 5 matching bases. This CDR3 comprises 15 residues. V gave up 1 base and J gave up 0 bases, with 9 bases separating them. CDR1 SGHTA and CDR2 FQGNSA come from the germline V gene. The CDR3 sequence is CASSLDPTANYGYTF. The CDR3, as DNA: TGTGCCAGCAGCTTAGACCCGACAGCTAACTATGGCTACACCTTC.

J is TRBJ2-2 and V is TRBV7-9; no definite D call. Trimming cost V 5 bases and J 6 bases, with 1 base left between them. The CDR3 is 10 residues long. Germline V gives CDR1 SEHNR, CDR2 FQNEAQ (reference sequence). The DNA for the CDR3 is TGTGCCAGCAGCGCCGGGGAGCTGTTTTTT. Its translation is CASSAGELFF.

This chain joins TRBV10-3 and TRBJ2-2; no clear D gene. Deletions cut 3 bases from V and 4 bases from J, with 9 bases between. CDR1 is ENHRY, CDR2 SYGVKD, per germline. This CDR3 is built from 14 residues. The CDR3 DNA is TGTGCCATCAGTGATTCCCATAGCACCGGGGAGCTGTTTTTT. Translating gives CAISDSHSTGELFF.

The genes are TRBV24-1 and TRBJ2-2; D ambiguous. This CDR3 contains 14 residues. CDR1 and CDR2 from the germline V gene are KGHDR and SFDVKD. Deletions cut 1 base from V and 3 bases from J, with 5 bases between. The CDR3, as DNA: TGTGCCACCAGTGATTTAAAGGACACCGGGGAGCTGTTTTTT. Translating gives CATSDLKDTGELFF.

The chain couples TRBV7-2 to TRBJ2-2, with a possible D match to TRBD2 (6 bases). V was trimmed by 7 bases and J by 4 bases, leaving 13 bases between them. The CDR3 loop spans 14 amino acids. The germline gives CDR1 SGHTA, CDR2 FQGNSA. CDR3 nucleotides: TGTGCCAGCATTTCGACTAGATCCACCGGGGAGCTGTTTTTT. Translated, it gives CASISTRSTGELFF.

The chain employs TRBV5-1 and TRBJ2-5, with no clear D. V was pared by 1 base and J by 1 base, with 5 bases between. This CDR3 is 13 amino acids long. In germline, CDR1 is SGHRS, CDR2 YFSETQ. In DNA, the CDR3 is TGCGCCAGCAGCTTGAGGGTCCAAGAGACCCAGTACTTC. Translated, it gives CASSLRVQETQYF.

The chain is built from TRBV9 and TRBJ2-3; tentatively, D is TRBD1 (5 bases). Per germline, CDR1 SGDLS and CDR2 YYNGEE. The CDR3 has 14 amino acids. The V end lost 3 bases, the J end lost 4 bases, and 12 bases lay between the germline ends. The CDR3 sequence: CASSAGAWADTQYF. The CDR3 DNA reads as TGTGCCAGCAGCGCTGGGGCTTGGGCAGATACGCAGTATTTT. Combining the CDR3 with reference TRBV9 and TRBJ2-3 gives the whole variable domain DSGVTQTPKHLITATGQRVTLRCSPRSGDLSVYWYQQSLDQGLQFLIQYYNGEERAKGNILERFSAQQFPDLHSELNLSSLELGDSALYFCASSAGAWADTQYFGPGTRLTVL.

The gene calls are TRBV5-4 and TRBJ1-1; D is unresolved. This CDR3 region has 13 residues. Trimming left V 4 bases short and J 6 bases short, with 13 bases between. The germline CDR1 and CDR2 sequences are SGHNT and YYREEE (reference sequence). DNA for the CDR3: TGTGCCAGCAGCGGAGGGCGGGAAGCTGAAGCTTTCTTT. It specifies CASSGGREAEAFF.

CDR3 nucleotide sequence: TGTGCCAGCGAGGCTGCGGAGACCCAGTACTTC. Amino acid sequence: CASEAAETQYF. J is TRBJ2-5 and V is TRBV2; no definite D call. V lost 8 bases and J 5 bases, leaving 9 bases between the germline ends. From germline, CDR1 is SNHLY and CDR2 FYNNEI. The CDR3 sequence is 11 residues long.

The rearrangement joins TRBV9 to TRBJ1-1; 10 bases match TRBD1. This CDR3 comprises 16 residues. Germline CDR1 is SGDLS and CDR2 is YYNGEE. J was trimmed by 6 bases and V by 0 bases; bases with no gene match: 8. The chain's CDR3 is CASSVVLTGGTAEAFF. CDR3 DNA sequence: TGTGCCAGCAGCGTAGTGTTGACAGGGGGCACCGCTGAAGCTTTCTTT.

The V gene is TRBV12-3 or TRBV12-4, the J gene TRBJ2-7; 7 bases fit TRBD2. J lost 2 bases, V lost 3 bases, and 4 bases had no gene match. The CDR3 spans 14 residues. This CDR3 reads CASSFSSGTYEQYF. As DNA, the CDR3 is TGTGCCAGCAGTTTCTCTAGCGGAACCTACGAGCAGTACTTC.

V gene TRBV29-1 combines with J gene TRBJ1-2; D remains unclear. V dropped 0 bases and J dropped 8 bases, with 7 bases sitting between them. CDR3 length equals 11 residues. Looked up from germline, CDR1 is SQVTM and CDR2 is ANQGSEA. CDR3 sequence reads: CSVEDPPGYTF. DNA for the CDR3: TGCAGCGTTGAAGATCCCCCGGGCTACACCTTC.

This clonotype was recorded a few times. The chain has TRBV4-1 and TRBJ2-2, with D tentatively TRBD1 or TRBD2 (5 bases each). The germline V gene encodes CDR1 MGHRA and CDR2 YSYEKL. The CDR3 is made up of 17 amino acids. The V end was cut by 6 bases, the J end by 6 bases, with 23 bases between. CDR3 residues: CASSGTQAARQAGELFF. The CDR3 bases are TGCGCCAGCAGTGGGACGCAGGCAGCACGTCAGGCCGGGGAGCTGTTTTTT.

The chain carries TRBV19 and TRBJ2-7; 10 bases are shared with TRBD1. Losses at the gene ends were 6 bases for V and 3 bases for J; bases not matched to a gene: 5. Germline CDR1 and CDR2: LNHDA and SQIVND (reference sequence). The CDR3 contains 14 residues. The CDR3 sequence: CASSDRGPIYEQYF. The CDR3 DNA reads as TGTGCCAGTAGCGACAGGGGGCCAATCTACGAGCAGTACTTC.

The V and J genes are TRBV7-3 and TRBJ2-3; D ambiguous. Germline-derived CDR1 and CDR2 are SGHTA and FQGTGA. The ends were cut back, 1 base at V and 1 base at J, with 12 bases in the middle. CDR3 length: 16 amino acids. The CDR3 DNA is TGTGCCAGCAGCTTAAGGTCGGGCAGCGGCACAGATACGCAGTATTTT. Translation: CASSLRSGSGTDTQYF. Looking up the rest from reference TRBV7-3 and TRBJ2-3 gives the full variable domain: GAGVSQTPSNKVTEKGKYVELRCDPISGHTALYWYRQSLGQGPEFLIYFQGTGAADDSGLPNDRFFAVRPEGSVSTLKIQRTERGDSAVYLCASSLRSGSGTDTQYFGPGTRLTVL.

The chain couples TRBV12-5 to TRBJ2-1; 8 nucleotides line up with TRBD2. V shed 6 bases, J shed 6 bases, and the junction held 7 bases outside the gene matches. Germline CDR1 LGHNT, CDR2 FRNRAP. This CDR3 has 14 residues. The CDR3, as DNA: TGTGCTAGTGGCTTTAACCGGGGGGGCAATGAGCAGTTCTTC. Translating it yields CASGFNRGGNEQFF.

The chain is built from TRBV29-1 and TRBJ2-5, with D perhaps matching TRBD2 (5 bases). V lost 4 bases, J lost 1 base, and 7 bases lay in between. This CDR3 contains 12 residues. From germline, CDR1 is SQVTM and CDR2 ANQGSEA. CDR3 nucleotide sequence: TGCAGCGTTGGGGAGCCCCAAGAGACCCAGTACTTC. Protein product: CSVGEPQETQYF.

This clonotype was seen once. The V gene is TRBV11-3, the J gene TRBJ2-5, with D possibly matching TRBD2 (6 bases). The CDR3 length is 15 residues. The germline CDR1 and CDR2 sequences are SGHNT and YENEEA. V was clipped by 5 bases and J by 7 bases, with 20 bases between them. In DNA, the CDR3 is TGTGCCAGCAGCGAAGGCGGGATCAATGGGGGGACCCAGTACTTC. Its protein is CASSEGGINGGTQYF.

The J gene is TRBJ2-5, the V gene TRBV20-1, with 7 bases matching TRBD2. CDR1 DFQATT and CDR2 SNEGSKA come from the germline V gene (reference sequence). The V segment lost 0 bases and the J segment 5 bases; nucleotides outside the gene matches: 12. The CDR3 has 16 amino acids. The DNA of the CDR3 is TGCAGTGCTAGAGATCGGCTAGCGGTGCCCCCCGAGACCCAGTACTTC. Translated: CSARDRLAVPPETQYF.

The chain has TRBV2 and TRBJ2-7; 16 bases are a match to TRBD2. The CDR3 length is 15 residues. Germline assignment: CDR1 SNHLY and CDR2 FYNNEI. The V gene end was trimmed by 6 bases and the J gene end by 5 bases; junction bases not matched to a gene: 4. The CDR3 nucleotides read TGTGCCAGCAGCGGGACTAGCGGGGGGGCCCACGAGCAGTACTTC. Translation gives CASSGTSGGAHEQYF.

The V call is TRBV10-3, the J call TRBJ2-3; 13 bases are shared with TRBD2. V lost 10 bases and J lost 2; bases outside the gene matches: 12. CDR3 length equals 17 residues. CDR1 ENHRY and CDR2 SYGVKD come from the germline V gene. As DNA, the CDR3 is TGTGCCACCGGGACTAGCGGGGCGACCGAACTCACAGATACGCAGTATTTT. It specifies CATGTSGATELTDTQYF.

The J gene is TRBJ2-1, the V gene TRBV9; TRBD2 matches at 10 bases. Germline CDR1 reads SGDLS; CDR2 reads YYNGEE. V gave up 4 bases and J gave up 7 bases; unmatched junction bases: 5. This CDR3 contains 14 residues. In DNA form, the CDR3 reads TGTGCCAGCAGCCCGGGGACTAGCGATAATGAGCAGTTCTTC. Protein sequence: CASSPGTSDNEQFF.